The next 10 T cell receptor beta chains were all read from a single sample in a study of blood T cell repertoires in COVID-19. Data came from immunoSEQ multiplex PCR; TCRdb stores just in-frame clones and leaves some out. Of 85,000 to 110,000 clones in the sample, about 90% were seen once. Sequencing was done on a sample of peripheral blood. These receptors were collected from a man aged 45-65 years in a cohort sampled during active COVID-19.

The chain has TRBV7-8 and TRBJ2-2; D uncertain. With 5 bases removed from V and 5 bases from J, the gap between germline ends came to 12 bases. The germline V gene has CDR1 SGHVS and CDR2 FQNEAQ. The CDR3 has 14 residues. The CDR3 reads CASSPSSSTGELFF. Written as DNA, the CDR3 is TGTGCCAGCAGCCCCTCGTCTAGTACCGGGGAGCTGTTTTTT. Together with reference TRBV7-8 and TRBJ2-2, the CDR3 gives the full variable domain: GAGVSQSPRYKVAKRGQDVALRCDPISGHVSLFWYQQALGQGPEFLTYFQNEAQLDKSGLPSDRFFAERPEGSVSTLKIQRTQQEDSAVYLCASSPSSSTGELFFGEGSRLTVL.

The V call is TRBV3-1 (or the pseudogene TRBV3-2), the J call TRBJ2-2, with D perhaps TRBD1 (5 bases). Germline CDR1 reads LGHDT; CDR2 reads YNNKEL (reference sequence). The CDR3 runs to 15 residues. V shed 3 bases and J shed 6 bases, with 14 bases lying between them. The CDR3 DNA is TGTGCCAGCAGCCATGACAGTTATCGGGCCGGGGAGCTGTTTTTT. Protein product: CASSHDSYRAGELFF.

Regarding this clone: Other DNA sequences of this sample code for an identical CDR3. The genes are TRBV25-1 and TRBJ2-5, with TRBD1 matching over 10 bases. After removal of 4 bases from V and 3 bases from J, the junction contained 2 bases not matched to a gene. This CDR3 contains 14 residues. CDR1 MGHDK and CDR2 SYGVNS come from the germline V gene. The CDR3 DNA reads as TGTGCCAGCAGTGGACAGGGGGCCGAAGAGACCCAGTACTTC. Its translation: CASSGQGAEETQYF.

The genes are TRBV9 and TRBJ2-5, with D possibly TRBD1 on 6 matching bases. The CDR3 is made up of 14 amino acids. The ends were cut back, 4 bases at V and 5 bases at J, with 15 bases in the middle. CDR1 and CDR2 from the germline V gene are SGDLS and YYNGEE. CDR3 sequence reads: CASSFTGFAETQYF. The DNA for the CDR3 is TGTGCCAGCAGCTTCACAGGGTTTGCGGAGACCCAGTACTTC.

The CDR3 loop is CASSLGHSNEQFF. In nucleotides, the CDR3 is TGTGCCAGCAGCCTAGGACACTCCAATGAGCAGTTCTTC. The rearrangement joins TRBV11-1 to TRBJ2-1; D might be TRBD1 (5 bases). The V gene lost 5 bases and the J gene lost 6 bases, with 11 bases spanning the gap. Germline V gene sequence: CDR1 SGHAT, CDR2 FQDESV (reference sequence). This CDR3 is 13 amino acids long.

The CDR3 reads CATSLGQGVSYNEQFF. Written as DNA, the CDR3 is TGTGCCACCAGTTTGGGACAGGGGGTCTCCTACAATGAGCAGTTCTTC. The V call is TRBV24-1, the J call TRBJ2-1, with TRBD1 identical over 11 bases. CDR1 KGHDR and CDR2 SFDVKD come from the germline V gene. V was clipped by 6 bases and J by 0 bases; unmatched bases: 3. The length of the CDR3 is 16 residues.

In its sample, this clone was seen a few times. The rearrangement links TRBV29-1 to TRBJ2-7; D gene unclear. V dropped 2 bases and J dropped 3 bases, with 8 bases sitting between them. Germline-derived CDR1 and CDR2 are SQVTM and ANQGSEA. The CDR3 spans 12 residues. The CDR3 nucleotides read TGCAGCGTTGAACAATCCGGCTACGAGCAGTACGTC. It translates to CSVEQSGYEQYV.

V gene TRBV6-6 combines with J gene TRBJ2-1; tentatively, D is TRBD2 (6 bases). V lost 11 bases, J lost 6 bases, and 11 bases lay in between. This CDR3 is 11 amino acids long. Germline V gene data show CDR1 as MNHNY and CDR2 as SVGAGI (reference sequence). The CDR3 spells CAHAGSNEQFF. DNA of the CDR3: TGTGCCCACGCGGGGAGCAATGAGCAGTTCTTC.

This chain uses TRBV10-3 with TRBJ2-2, with 12 bases aligning to TRBD2. The CDR3 runs 15 residues. The germline V gene encodes CDR1 ENHRY and CDR2 SYGVKD. With 6 bases clipped from V and 5 bases from J, the junction kept 4 bases outside the gene matches. CDR3 amino acids: CAIRETSGGTGELFF. As DNA, the CDR3 is TGTGCCATCAGGGAGACTAGCGGGGGAACCGGGGAGCTGTTTTTT.

In nucleotides, the CDR3 is TGTGCCAGTAGTCCCGTAGTCACCGGGGAGCTGTTTTTT. This sequence encodes CASSPVVTGELFF. The chain couples TRBV19 to TRBJ2-2, with no clear D. With 5 bases removed from V and 4 bases from J, the gap between germline ends came to 8 bases. CDR1 LNHDA and CDR2 SQIVND come from the germline V gene (reference sequence). The CDR3 is made up of 13 amino acids.